This TCR beta chain came from a study of cytomegalovirus exposure and HLA in healthy donors. Study-wide findings and caveats: Follow-up analysis later connected one missense variant in DCLRE1C with trimming of TCR beta V- and J-genes. In vitro assays verified that a few CMV-associated chains recognized CMV antigens specifically. Rare TCR sequences dominated, though some public TCRs recurred in many donors.

The CDR3 runs to 14 residues. V gave up 4 bases and J gave up 2 bases; unmatched junction bases: 4. In germline, CDR1 is MGHDK, CDR2 SYGVNS. With 60 Vbeta and 13 Jbeta primers, the PCR was carried out. Here immunoSEQ multiplex PCR was the method, and the copy in TCRdb shows in-frame clones only, minus some. Here the sample spans under 200,000 clones, approximately 80% being singletons. With regard to this clone: Its antigen is not known.

Sequenced material: PBMCs. J is TRBJ2-7 and V is TRBV25-1; 8 bases are a match to TRBD1. The origin of this receptor is a man in his 60s in good health and CMV-seronegative. CDR3 coding DNA: TGTGCCAGCAGTGGGACAGGGATAGCCTACGAGCAGTACTTC. It encodes CASSGTGIAYEQYF.